This passage covers 23 T cell receptor beta chains from one sample sequenced in a study of beta chain features in type 1 diabetes. Study-wide results and limits: Within each of all four CD4+ subsets, Type 1 diabetes patients had TCRB CDR3s that were moderately but significantly shorter.

Antigen specificity for these receptors is unknown. Sequenced material consisted of expressed TCRB transcripts (all of the isolated RNA was reverse transcribed). TCRdb keeps only in-frame clones here, not all; method: immunoSEQ multiplex PCR. The data contain 150,000 to 200,000 clones, roughly 8% of them singletons. Source material: central memory CD4+ T cells from blood. The receptors were gathered from a woman under 30 with type 1 diabetes.

This clone has only a few counts. The genes are TRBV4-3 and TRBJ1-1; D is unclear. This CDR3 is 13 amino acids long. Trimming shortened V by 0 bases and J by 5 bases, and 7 bases separated the two germline ends. Germline values: CDR1 LGHNA, CDR2 YSLEER. This chain's CDR3 is CASSQEAKTEAFF. The CDR3 DNA reads TGCGCCAGCAGCCAAGAAGCGAAAACTGAAGCTTTCTTT.

The CDR3 reads CASSQDGGQGRTGELFF. The CDR3 DNA reads TGCGCCAGCAGCCAAGATGGGGGACAGGGTCGCACCGGGGAGCTGTTTTTT. V and J are TRBV4-3 and TRBJ2-2; 9 positions agree with TRBD1. The CDR3 contains 17 residues. Per the germline V gene, CDR1 is LGHNA and CDR2 is YSLEER. The ends lost 0 bases at V and 4 bases at J; junction bases unmatched: 6.

The chain couples TRBV28 to TRBJ1-1, with D unresolved. The V and J ends lost 6 bases and 4 bases respectively, with 15 bases between them. CDR1 and CDR2 from the germline V gene are MDHEN and SYDVKM. This CDR3 has 14 residues. CDR3 amino acids: CASRPRGGRTEAFF. CDR3 nucleotides: TGTGCCAGCAGGCCGCGGGGAGGGCGCACTGAAGCTTTCTTT.

The CDR3 nucleotides are TGTGCCAGCAGCCGGGAACGGACAGGGAACACTGAAGCTTTCTTT. Encoded protein: CASSRERTGNTEAFF. The V and J genes are TRBV14 and TRBJ1-1; 7 bases are shared with TRBD1. Germline-derived CDR1 and CDR2 are SGHDN and FVKESK. V shed 4 bases, J shed 1 base, and the junction held 6 bases outside the gene matches. The CDR3 is 15 amino acids. The complete variable domain, with remaining parts taken from reference TRBV14 and TRBJ1-1, reads EAGVTQFPSHSVIEKGQTVTLRCDPISGHDNLYWYRRVMGKEIKFLLHFVKESKQDESGMPNNRFLAERTGGTYSTLKVQPAELEDSGVYFCASSRERTGNTEAFFGQGTRLTVV.

This clone was seen ten or more times. The V call is TRBV9, the J call TRBJ1-4; D is ambiguous. Germline values: CDR1 SGDLS, CDR2 YYNGEE. Trimming stripped 0 bases from V and 8 bases from J, with 11 bases between. The CDR3 is 14 residues long. The CDR3: CASSVGTHGEKLFF. Here the CDR3 DNA reads TGTGCCAGCAGCGTAGGTACCCACGGGGAAAAACTGTTTTTT.

This clone was counted between two and nine times. The chain is built from TRBV29-1 and TRBJ2-3; 11 bases map to TRBD2. Per germline, CDR1 SQVTM and CDR2 ANQGSEA. Unmatched junction bases numbered 7, after V lost 7 bases and J lost 4 bases. This CDR3 has 14 amino acids. CDR3 sequence (DNA): TGCAGCGGATCTCCACTAGCGGGGGCAGATACGCAGTATTTT. Its protein is CSGSPLAGADTQYF.

This chain joins TRBV19 and TRBJ1-2; D is perhaps TRBD1 (6 bases). With 5 bases removed from V and 6 bases from J, the gap between germline ends came to 19 bases. CDR3 length: 15 amino acids. CDR1 and CDR2 from the germline V gene are LNHDA and SQIVND (reference sequence). This CDR3 reads CASSSPGRQADGYTF. In DNA form, the CDR3 reads TGTGCCAGTAGTTCCCCAGGAAGACAGGCCGATGGCTACACCTTC. Combining the CDR3 with reference TRBV19 and TRBJ1-2 gives the whole variable domain DGGITQSPKYLFRKEGQNVTLSCEQNLNHDAMYWYRQDPGQGLRLIYYSQIVNDFQKGDIAEGYSVSREKKESFPLTVTSAQKNPTAFYLCASSSPGRQADGYTFGSGTRLTVV.

This clone has just a few counts. The chain couples TRBV28 to TRBJ2-7; D is uncertain. V was trimmed by 5 bases and J by 2 bases, leaving 13 bases between them. Germline-derived CDR1 and CDR2 are MDHEN and SYDVKM. This CDR3 region has 14 residues. This chain's CDR3 is CASSLLTVTYEQYF. In DNA, the CDR3 is TGTGCCAGCAGTCTCCTCACAGTAACCTACGAGCAGTACTTC.

This clone was seen repeatedly, ten times or more. The rearrangement joins TRBV7-2 to TRBJ1-4, with D unclear. The CDR3 covers 15 residues. V was pared by 3 bases and J by 3 bases, with 11 bases between. Germline V CDR1 and CDR2: SGHTA, FQGNSA. Here the CDR3 reads CASSLTSAANEKLFF. CDR3 DNA sequence: TGTGCCAGCAGCTTGACGTCCGCGGCTAATGAAAAACTGTTTTTT.

The V and J genes are TRBV7-9 and TRBJ2-5; 13 bases line up with TRBD2. CDR1 and CDR2 from the germline V gene are SEHNR and FQNEAQ (reference sequence). This CDR3 is 16 amino acids long. Trimming cost V 5 bases and J 4 bases; bases outside gene matches: 7. The CDR3 sequence: CASSPGTSGNRETQYF. As DNA, the CDR3 is TGTGCCAGCAGCCCAGGGACTAGCGGGAACCGAGAGACCCAGTACTTC.

In its sample, this clone was seen a few times. This sequence joins TRBV5-4 and TRBJ2-1; D is unresolved. V dropped 1 base and J dropped 0 bases, with 5 bases sitting between them. CDR3 length: 14 amino acids. From germline, CDR1 is SGHNT and CDR2 YYREEE (reference sequence). The DNA for the CDR3 is TGTGCCAGCAGCTTGTCTAGCTCCTACAATGAGCAGTTCTTC. Amino acids: CASSLSSSYNEQFF.

In this sample, this clone turned up a few times. The chain recombines TRBV7-9 with TRBJ2-5; D possibly corresponds to TRBD2 (6 bases). Germline CDR1 SEHNR, CDR2 FQNEAQ (reference sequence). The CDR3 covers 17 residues. The V and J ends lost 5 bases and 3 bases respectively, with 22 bases between them. CDR3 nucleotide sequence: TGTGCCAGCAGCCCAACCATTCCTCGGGACTTCAAAGAGACCCAGTACTTC. Amino acids: CASSPTIPRDFKETQYF. The full variable domain, rest sourced from reference TRBV7-9 and TRBJ2-5, is DTGVSQNPRHKITKRGQNVTFRCDPISEHNRLYWYRQTLGQGPEFLTYFQNEAQLEKSRLLSDRFSAERPKGSFSTLEIQRTEQGDSAMYLCASSPTIPRDFKETQYFGPGTRLLVL.

The sample holds a few counts of this clone. The chain is built from TRBV4-3 and TRBJ2-3; a weak D match, TRBD2 (6 bases). The germline V and J ends were trimmed by 0 bases and 8 bases, with 12 bases remaining between them. This CDR3 contains 14 residues. The germline V gene has CDR1 LGHNA and CDR2 YSLEER. CDR3 sequence: CASSQEGGIGTQYF. Written as DNA, the CDR3 is TGCGCCAGCAGCCAAGAGGGCGGGATTGGTACGCAGTATTTT.

This clone was observed a handful of times. This chain joins TRBV5-1 and TRBJ2-7, with TRBD2 matching over 9 bases. CDR1 SGHRS and CDR2 YFSETQ come from the germline V gene. Trimming took 4 bases from V and 2 from J; bases not matched to a gene: 7. CDR3 length: 15 amino acids. The DNA of the CDR3 is TGCGCCAGCAGCCTGTCTGGCGGGGGGGCCTACGAGCAGTACTTC. Amino acids: CASSLSGGGAYEQYF.

This clone was observed a few times. The sample has other DNA sequences that encode this CDR3 too. The V and J genes are TRBV5-4 and TRBJ2-5; 9 nucleotides align to TRBD1. CDR3 size: 14 residues. With 2 bases clipped from V and 3 bases from J, the junction kept 2 bases outside the gene matches. Germline lookup yields CDR1 SGHNT and CDR2 YYREEE (reference sequence). The CDR3 DNA is TGTGCCAGCAGCTTACAGGGGGCAGAAGAGACCCAGTACTTC. Translated, it gives CASSLQGAEETQYF. Supplemented by reference TRBV5-4 and TRBJ2-5, the full variable domain reads ETGVTQSPTHLIKTRGQQVTLRCSSQSGHNTVSWYQQALGQGPQFIFQYYREEENGRGNFPPRFSGLQFPNYSSELNVNALELDDSALYLCASSLQGAEETQYFGPGTRLLVL.

The V and J genes are TRBV18 and TRBJ2-1; D possibly corresponds to TRBD2 (5 bases). CDR3 length equals 14 residues. Trimming pared 3 bases from V and 6 bases from J, leaving 12 bases between. Looked up from germline, CDR1 is KGHSH and CDR2 is LQKENI. The CDR3 DNA is TGTGCCAGCTCACCCCCCCGTGGGAGCAATGAGCAGTTCTTC. It translates to CASSPPRGSNEQFF.

The chain recombines TRBV13 with TRBJ2-7; tentatively, D is TRBD2 (7 bases). The CDR3 is 14 residues long. The ends were cut back, 5 bases at V and 6 bases at J, with 17 bases in the middle. The V gene's germline CDR1 is PRHDT and CDR2 FYEKMQ (reference sequence). The CDR3 DNA sequence: TGTGCCAGCAGCGCTTACGGGGGGACAATCGAGCAGTACTTC. Translation: CASSAYGGTIEQYF. The entire variable domain, with the rest obtained from reference TRBV13 and TRBJ2-7, is as follows: AAGVIQSPRHLIKEKRETATLKCYPIPRHDTVYWYQQGPGQDPQFLISFYEKMQSDKGSIPDRFSAQQFSDYHSELNMSSLELGDSALYFCASSAYGGTIEQYFGPGTRLTVT.

This clone was seen a few times. V gene TRBV7-8 combines with J gene TRBJ1-4, with a weak D call TRBD1 (6 bases). This CDR3 is built from 16 residues. CDR1 and CDR2 from the germline V gene are SGHVS and FQNEAQ. The V gene lost 4 bases and the J gene lost 3 bases, with 15 bases spanning the gap. The CDR3 sequence is CASSYLQGLPNEKLFF. The CDR3 nucleotides are TGTGCCAGCAGCTACCTCCAGGGGCTGCCTAATGAAAAACTGTTTTTT.

In this sample, this clone turned up a few times. The rearrangement links TRBV7-3 to TRBJ2-3; 9 bases line up with TRBD2. The germline V gene encodes CDR1 SGHTA and CDR2 FQGTGA. The V gene end was trimmed by 4 bases and the J gene end by 2 bases; junction bases not matched to a gene: 4. The CDR3 loop spans 15 amino acids. This CDR3 is CASSSAGGATDTQYF. The CDR3 region has the DNA TGTGCCAGCAGCTCCGCGGGGGGGGCCACAGATACGCAGTATTTT.

This clone was observed a few times. The chain's CDR3 is CASIPSEGQYGYTF. The DNA of the CDR3 is TGTGCCAGCATCCCGTCGGAGGGACAGTATGGCTACACCTTC. The V call is TRBV7-2, the J call TRBJ1-2; TRBD1 matches at 7 bases. Looked up from germline, CDR1 is SGHTA and CDR2 is FQGNSA. The CDR3 consists of 14 residues. Unmatched junction bases numbered 10, after V lost 7 bases and J lost 5 bases.

The chain links TRBV7-2 to TRBJ2-7; 7 bases fit TRBD2. V was clipped by 6 bases and J by 6 bases; unmatched bases: 2. This CDR3 spans 11 amino acids. CDR1 is SGHTA, CDR2 FQGNSA, per germline. The CDR3 reads CASRGGSEQYF. DNA for the CDR3: TGTGCCAGCAGGGGGGGGTCCGAGCAGTACTTC.

This chain uses TRBV7-2 with TRBJ2-4; 7 positions agree with TRBD2. The CDR3 consists of 16 residues. Germline V CDR1 and CDR2: SGHTA, FQGNSA. J gave up 1 base and V 1 base, and 4 bases lay outside the gene matches. CDR3 residues: CASSLVTGRAKNIQYF. The CDR3 DNA reads as TGTGCCAGCAGCTTAGTTACCGGGAGGGCCAAAAACATTCAGTACTTC.

This chain connects TRBV6-1 to TRBJ1-2; D might be TRBD1 (5 bases). V was pared by 6 bases and J by 2 bases, with 7 bases between. Germline assignment: CDR1 MNHNS and CDR2 SASEGT. CDR3 length equals 12 residues. CDR3 amino acids: CASSRQNYGYTF. The CDR3 region has the DNA TGTGCCAGCAGCCGACAGAACTATGGCTACACCTTC.